Here is one T cell receptor beta chain with its context. Its target is not known. V lost 4 bases, J lost 3 bases, and 27 bases lay in between. The germline V gene has CDR1 MNHEY and CDR2 SMNVEV (reference sequence). The CDR3 sequence is 20 residues long. The data were obtained in a study of T cells in localized non-small cell lung cancer. Study results and caveats: Uninvolved adjacent lung had higher T cell clonality than tumor and all other tissues. Appearance in adjacent lung was seen for a median about 58 of the top 100 tumor clones. Sequencing was restricted to one tumor region; therefore, heterogeneity remains possible.

Assay used: immunoSEQ multiplex PCR; TCRdb lists only in-frame clones, some missing. The sample records about 33,000 clones, about nine tenths being singletons. The chain links TRBV27 to TRBJ1-4; possibly TRBD1 for D (6 bases). This receptor was taken from a female donor older than 55 with stage I lung adenocarcinoma. The sample was peripheral blood, taken before any cancer treatment. CDR3 sequence (DNA): TGTGCCAGCAGTTATTACCCCTTGACAGGAACCGTCGGGGCTAATGAAAAACTGTTTTTT. Translating gives CASSYYPLTGTVGANEKLFF.